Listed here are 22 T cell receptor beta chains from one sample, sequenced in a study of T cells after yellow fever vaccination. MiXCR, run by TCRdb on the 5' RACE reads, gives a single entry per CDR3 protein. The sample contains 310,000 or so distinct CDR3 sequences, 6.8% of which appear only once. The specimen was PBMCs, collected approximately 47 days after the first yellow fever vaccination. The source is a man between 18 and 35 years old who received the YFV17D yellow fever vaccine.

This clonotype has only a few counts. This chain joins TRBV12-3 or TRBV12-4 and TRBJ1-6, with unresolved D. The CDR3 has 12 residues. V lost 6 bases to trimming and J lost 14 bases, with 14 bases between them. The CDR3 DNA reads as TGTGCCAGCAGCCTAGAGGGCTCGGCCCTCCACTTT. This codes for CASSLEGSALHF.

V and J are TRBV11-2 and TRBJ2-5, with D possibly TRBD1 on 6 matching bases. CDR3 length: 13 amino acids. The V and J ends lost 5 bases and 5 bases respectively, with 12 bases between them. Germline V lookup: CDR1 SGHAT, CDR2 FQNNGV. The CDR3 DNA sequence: TGTGCCAGCAGCACAGGGTTTTGGGAGACCCAGTACTTC. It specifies CASSTGFWETQYF.

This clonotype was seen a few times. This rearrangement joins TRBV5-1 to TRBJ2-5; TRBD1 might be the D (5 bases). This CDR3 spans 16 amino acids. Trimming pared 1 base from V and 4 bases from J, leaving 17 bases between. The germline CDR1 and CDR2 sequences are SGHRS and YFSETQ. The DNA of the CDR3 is TGCGCCAGCAGCTTGAGCAGGGCCTCCCTGGGAGAGACCCAGTACTTC. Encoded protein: CASSLSRASLGETQYF. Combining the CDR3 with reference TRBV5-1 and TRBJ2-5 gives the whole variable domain KAGVTQTPRYLIKTRGQQVTLSCSPISGHRSVSWYQQTPGQGLQFLFEYFSETQRNKGNFPGRFSGRQFSNSRSEMNVSTLELGDSALYLCASSLSRASLGETQYFGPGTRLLVL.

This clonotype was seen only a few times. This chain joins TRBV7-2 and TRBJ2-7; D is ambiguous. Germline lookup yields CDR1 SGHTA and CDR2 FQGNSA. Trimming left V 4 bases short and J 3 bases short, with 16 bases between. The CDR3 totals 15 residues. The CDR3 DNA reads TGTGCCAGCAGCTCTCCTCTGCAGGCTCGCTACGAGCAGTACTTC. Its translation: CASSSPLQARYEQYF. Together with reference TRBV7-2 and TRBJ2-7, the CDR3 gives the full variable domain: GAGVSQSPSNKVTEKGKDVELRCDPISGHTALYWYRQSLGQGLEFLIYFQGNSAPDKSGLPSDRFSAERTGGSVSTLTIQRTQQEDSAVYLCASSSPLQARYEQYFGPGTRLTVT.

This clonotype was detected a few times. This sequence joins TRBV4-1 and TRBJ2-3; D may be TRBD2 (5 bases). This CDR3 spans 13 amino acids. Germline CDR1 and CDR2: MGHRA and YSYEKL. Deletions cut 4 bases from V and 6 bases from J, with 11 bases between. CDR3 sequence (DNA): TGCGCCAGCAGCCCCGGGATCGGGGATACGCAGTATTTT. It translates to CASSPGIGDTQYF.

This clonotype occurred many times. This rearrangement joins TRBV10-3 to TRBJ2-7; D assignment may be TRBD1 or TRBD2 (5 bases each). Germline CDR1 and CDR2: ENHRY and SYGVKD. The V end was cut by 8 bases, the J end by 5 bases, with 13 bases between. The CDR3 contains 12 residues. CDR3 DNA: TGTGCCATCGGGACGAGGTCCCACGAGCAGTACGTC. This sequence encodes CAIGTRSHEQYV.

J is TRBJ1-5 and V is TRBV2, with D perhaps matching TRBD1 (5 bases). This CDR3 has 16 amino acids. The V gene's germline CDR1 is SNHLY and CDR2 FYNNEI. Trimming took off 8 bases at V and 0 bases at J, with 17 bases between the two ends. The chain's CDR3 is CASGQGTGYSNQPQHF. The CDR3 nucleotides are TGTGCCAGCGGACAAGGGACGGGGTATAGCAATCAGCCCCAGCATTTT.

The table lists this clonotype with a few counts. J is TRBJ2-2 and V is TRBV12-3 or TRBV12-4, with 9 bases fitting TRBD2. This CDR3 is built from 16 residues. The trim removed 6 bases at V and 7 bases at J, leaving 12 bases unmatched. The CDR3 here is CASSSRGGQSHGELFF. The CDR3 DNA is TGTGCCAGCAGCTCGCGGGGGGGCCAGTCTCACGGGGAGCTGTTTTTT.

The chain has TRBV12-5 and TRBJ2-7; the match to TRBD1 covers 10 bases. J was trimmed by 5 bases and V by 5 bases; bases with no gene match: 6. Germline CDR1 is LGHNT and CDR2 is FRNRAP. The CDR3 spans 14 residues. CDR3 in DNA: TGTGCTAGTGGTACCGGGACAGGGGTAAACGAGCAGTACTTC. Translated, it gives CASGTGTGVNEQYF.

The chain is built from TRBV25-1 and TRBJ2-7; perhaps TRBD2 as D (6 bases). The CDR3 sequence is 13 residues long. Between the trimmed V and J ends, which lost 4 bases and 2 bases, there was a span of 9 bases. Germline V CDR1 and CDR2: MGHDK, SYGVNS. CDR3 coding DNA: TGTGCCAGCAGTGGTAGCGGTACCTACGAGCAGTACTTC. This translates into CASSGSGTYEQYF.

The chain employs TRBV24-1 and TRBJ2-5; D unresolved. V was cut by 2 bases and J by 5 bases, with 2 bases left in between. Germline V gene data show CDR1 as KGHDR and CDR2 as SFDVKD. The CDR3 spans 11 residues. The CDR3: CATSDYETQYF. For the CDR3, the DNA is TGTGCCACCAGTGATTATGAGACCCAGTACTTC.

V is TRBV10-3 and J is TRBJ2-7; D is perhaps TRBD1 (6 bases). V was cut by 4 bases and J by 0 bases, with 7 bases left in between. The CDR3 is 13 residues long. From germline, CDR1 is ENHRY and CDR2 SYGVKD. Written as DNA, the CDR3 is TGTGCCATCAGTGGACAGGACTCCTACGAGCAGTACTTC. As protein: CAISGQDSYEQYF.

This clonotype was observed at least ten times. This chain's CDR3 is CASSAGVTGYTF. CDR3 DNA: TGCGCCAGCTCCGCCGGGGTTACAGGCTACACCTTC. V is TRBV5-1 and J is TRBJ1-2, with no clear D. Trimming left V 7 bases short and J 8 bases short, with 15 bases between. The CDR3 is 12 amino acids. Looked up from germline, CDR1 is SGHRS and CDR2 is YFSETQ.

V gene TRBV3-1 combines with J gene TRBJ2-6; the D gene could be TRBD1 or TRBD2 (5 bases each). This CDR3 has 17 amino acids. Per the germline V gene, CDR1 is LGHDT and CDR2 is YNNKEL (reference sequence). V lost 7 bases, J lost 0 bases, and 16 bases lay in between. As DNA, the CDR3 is TGTGCCAGCACCGATTCGGGGCGCATCTCTGGGGCCAACGTCCTGACTTTC. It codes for CASTDSGRISGANVLTF.

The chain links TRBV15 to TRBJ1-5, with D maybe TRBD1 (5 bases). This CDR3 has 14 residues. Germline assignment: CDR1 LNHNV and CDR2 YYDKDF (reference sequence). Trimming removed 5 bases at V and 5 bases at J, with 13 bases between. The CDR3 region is CATSARRGDQPQHF. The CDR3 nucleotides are TGTGCCACCAGCGCTCGGAGAGGGGATCAGCCCCAGCATTTT.

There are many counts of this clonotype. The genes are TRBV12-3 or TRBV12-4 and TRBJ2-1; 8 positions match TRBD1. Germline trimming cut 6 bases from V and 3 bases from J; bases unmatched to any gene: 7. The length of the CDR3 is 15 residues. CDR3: CASRSSGGYYNEQFF. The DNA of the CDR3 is TGTGCCAGCAGGTCCTCAGGGGGCTACTACAATGAGCAGTTCTTC.

The CDR3 sequence is CASSFGTPNEKLFF. CDR3 DNA sequence: TGCGCCAGCAGCTTTGGGACACCTAATGAAAAACTGTTTTTT. The V gene is TRBV5-1, the J gene TRBJ1-4, with a possible D match to TRBD1 (6 bases). The CDR3 spans 14 residues. V was trimmed by 2 bases and J by 3 bases, leaving 8 bases between them. CDR1 and CDR2 from the germline V gene are SGHRS and YFSETQ.

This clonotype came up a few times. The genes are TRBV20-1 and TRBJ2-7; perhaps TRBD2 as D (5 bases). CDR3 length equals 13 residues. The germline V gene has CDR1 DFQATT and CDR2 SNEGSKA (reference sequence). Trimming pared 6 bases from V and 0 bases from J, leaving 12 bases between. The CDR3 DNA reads TGCAGTGCCAAGGTGGGGAGCTCCTACGAGCAGTACGTC. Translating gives CSAKVGSSYEQYV.

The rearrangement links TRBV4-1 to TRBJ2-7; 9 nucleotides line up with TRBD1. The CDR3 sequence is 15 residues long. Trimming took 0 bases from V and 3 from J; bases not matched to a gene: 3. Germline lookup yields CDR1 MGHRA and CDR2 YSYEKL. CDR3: CASSQDRTGVYEQYF. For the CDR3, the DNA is TGCGCCAGCAGCCAAGATAGGACAGGGGTCTACGAGCAGTACTTC.

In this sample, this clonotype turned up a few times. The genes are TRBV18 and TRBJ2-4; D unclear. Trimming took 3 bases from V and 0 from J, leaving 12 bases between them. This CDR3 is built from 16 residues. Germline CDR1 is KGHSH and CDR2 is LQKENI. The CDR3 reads CASSPISDLAKNIQYF. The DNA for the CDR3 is TGTGCCAGCTCACCCATCTCAGATCTAGCCAAAAACATTCAGTACTTC. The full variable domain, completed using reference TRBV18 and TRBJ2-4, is NAGVMQNPRHLVRRRGQEARLRCSPMKGHSHVYWYRQLPEEGLKFMVYLQKENIIDESGMPKERFSAEFPKEGPSILRIQQVVRGDSAAYFCASSPISDLAKNIQYFGAGTRLSVL.

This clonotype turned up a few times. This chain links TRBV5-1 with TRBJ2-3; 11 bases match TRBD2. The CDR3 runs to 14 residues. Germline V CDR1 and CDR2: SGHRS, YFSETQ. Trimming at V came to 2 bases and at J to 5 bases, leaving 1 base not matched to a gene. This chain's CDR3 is CASSFSGGEDTQYF. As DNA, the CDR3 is TGCGCCAGCAGCTTTAGCGGGGGGGAAGATACGCAGTATTTT.

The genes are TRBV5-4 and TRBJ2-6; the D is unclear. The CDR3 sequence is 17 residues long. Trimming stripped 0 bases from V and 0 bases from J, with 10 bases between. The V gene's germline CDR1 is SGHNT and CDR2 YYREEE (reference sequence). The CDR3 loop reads CASSLGGPYSGANVLTF. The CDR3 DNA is TGTGCCAGCAGCTTGGGCGGACCTTACTCTGGGGCCAACGTCCTGACTTTC.